Presented here are 22 T cell receptor beta chains from one specimen sequenced in a study of CD8 T cells in ankylosing spondylitis. Broader study findings: Blood of patients with ankylosing spondylitis appeared to be characterized by a TCR beta motif of several highly homologous variants.

The antigens of these receptors remain unknown. Via MiXCR, TCRdb re-called the 5' RACE reads, giving one row per CDR3 protein. The sample yields approximately 150,000 distinct CDR3 sequences, roughly 15% seen once. Sequencing was done on a sample of blood, either unsorted or a sorted T cell fraction (not recorded which). Every receptor here comes from a male donor with ankylosing spondylitis.

Remarks on this clonotype: One end of the junction does not line up with germline, which may come from a read error. The V and J genes are TRBV12-3 or TRBV12-4 and TRBJ1-3, with no clear D. The CDR3 is 11 amino acids. The CDR3 loop reads CASRAGNTMYF. In DNA, the CDR3 is TGTGCCAGCAGAGCTGGAAACACCATGTATTTT.

Only a few counts were recorded for this clonotype. The rearrangement links TRBV7-9 to TRBJ2-3; TRBD2 is a possible D gene (6 bases). Per germline, CDR1 SEHNR and CDR2 FQNEAQ (reference sequence). The CDR3 extends over 15 amino acids. Trimming cost V 2 bases and J 2 bases, with 11 bases left between them. The CDR3 here is CASSLTGLATDTQYF. In nucleotides, the CDR3 is TGTGCCAGCAGCTTAACGGGACTTGCCACAGATACGCAGTATTTT.

This clonotype showed up many times. The chain recombines TRBV7-9 with TRBJ1-6; a weak D match, TRBD1 (5 bases). CDR1 and CDR2 (germline): SEHNR, FQNEAQ (reference sequence). The CDR3 runs 19 residues. Trimming left V 5 bases short and J 0 bases short, with 20 bases between. The CDR3 sequence is CASSGGDVSTSSYNSPLHF. As DNA, the CDR3 is TGTGCCAGCAGCGGGGGGGACGTTTCTACGAGCTCCTATAATTCACCCCTCCACTTT. Full variable domain (outside the CDR3, taken from reference TRBV7-9 and TRBJ1-6): DTGVSQNPRHKITKRGQNVTFRCDPISEHNRLYWYRQTLGQGPEFLTYFQNEAQLEKSRLLSDRFSAERPKGSFSTLEIQRTEQGDSAMYLCASSGGDVSTSSYNSPLHFGNGTRLTVT.

The sample holds a few counts of this clonotype. The chain couples TRBV7-2 to TRBJ2-1; D may be TRBD1 (5 bases). The CDR3 runs to 15 residues. CDR1 and CDR2 (germline): SGHTA, FQGNSA. Trimming left V 2 bases short and J 3 bases short, with 11 bases between. Here the CDR3 reads CASSLTQGLYNEQFF. The CDR3 DNA reads as TGTGCCAGCAGCTTAACCCAGGGCCTCTACAATGAGCAGTTCTTC.

At least ten counts were recorded for this clonotype. The chain recombines TRBV5-1 with TRBJ2-1, with 14 bases fitting TRBD2. Trimming took 5 bases from V and 9 from J; bases not matched to a gene: 10. The CDR3 is 16 amino acids. CDR1 and CDR2 (germline): SGHRS, YFSETQ. The CDR3 DNA is TGCGCCAGCAGTACCGGGACTAGCGGGAGAGGGGGTGAGCAGTTCTTC. Protein: CASSTGTSGRGGEQFF.

The chain joins TRBV24-1 to TRBJ2-2; D not certain. The V gene lost 5 bases and the J gene lost 2 bases, with 5 bases spanning the gap. Germline V gene sequence: CDR1 KGHDR, CDR2 SFDVKD. The length of the CDR3 is 13 residues. The CDR3 DNA sequence: TGTGCCACCAGTGTCCCAAACACCGGGGAGCTGTTTTTT. Translation gives CATSVPNTGELFF.

The table lists this clonotype with a few counts. The rearrangement links TRBV4-3 to TRBJ2-4; D not certain. The length of the CDR3 is 18 residues. V was pared by 4 bases and J by 2 bases, with 21 bases between. Germline assignment: CDR1 LGHNA and CDR2 YSLEER. The CDR3 region has the DNA TGCGCCAGCAGCCCGGGCCCATCGGGCCCCTTGACCAAAAACATTCAGTACTTC. Translating it yields CASSPGPSGPLTKNIQYF.

This clonotype has just a few counts. The genes are TRBV7-8 and TRBJ2-7; TRBD1 or TRBD2 may be the D gene (5 bases each). Germline CDR1 is SGHVS and CDR2 is FQNEAQ. Deletions cut 5 bases from V and 4 bases from J, with 18 bases between. This CDR3 has 15 amino acids. CDR3 region: CASSQRGAPVYEQYF. CDR3 in DNA: TGTGCCAGCAGCCAGAGGGGAGCCCCGGTTTACGAGCAGTACTTC. Together with reference TRBV7-8 and TRBJ2-7, the CDR3 gives the full variable domain: GAGVSQSPRYKVAKRGQDVALRCDPISGHVSLFWYQQALGQGPEFLTYFQNEAQLDKSGLPSDRFFAERPEGSVSTLKIQRTQQEDSAVYLCASSQRGAPVYEQYFGPGTRLTVT.

This clonotype was seen a handful of times. This sequence joins TRBV25-1 and TRBJ2-6; weak D call: TRBD1 (5 bases). Trimming cost V 5 bases and J 2 bases, with 13 bases left between them. Germline V gene sequence: CDR1 MGHDK, CDR2 SYGVNS. CDR3 length: 16 amino acids. The CDR3 region is CASSPRPGTGANVLTF. CDR3 coding DNA: TGTGCCAGCAGTCCCCGCCCAGGGACTGGGGCCAACGTCCTGACTTTC.

The rearrangement uses TRBV27 and TRBJ2-7; D may be TRBD1 or TRBD2 (5 bases each). Trimming left V 6 bases short and J 0 bases short, with 15 bases between. From germline, CDR1 is MNHEY and CDR2 SMNVEV (reference sequence). CDR3 length: 15 amino acids. The CDR3 loop is CASRRWAGSSYEQYF. The CDR3 bases are TGTGCCAGCAGAAGGTGGGCAGGGAGCTCCTACGAGCAGTACTTC.

V usage is TRBV12-3 or TRBV12-4 and J usage is TRBJ2-3, with 9 positions matching TRBD2. Trimming at V came to 5 bases and at J to 2 bases, leaving 14 bases not matched to a gene. The length of the CDR3 is 18 residues. CDR3 in DNA: TGTGCCAGCAGTCGGAGCCAGCGGGAGGCCCCCTTCACAGATACGCAGTATTTT. It encodes CASSRSQREAPFTDTQYF.

This clonotype appeared many times. The chain combines TRBV29-1 with TRBJ2-1, with 9 bases matching TRBD2. V trimming: 4 bases; J trimming: 4 bases; junction bases outside the gene matches: 11. The length of the CDR3 is 16 residues. The germline V gene has CDR1 SQVTM and CDR2 ANQGSEA. Here the CDR3 DNA reads TGCAGCGTTGTGGGGTTAGCGGGGGCCCCGTACAATGAGCAGTTCTTC. Amino acids: CSVVGLAGAPYNEQFF.

This clonotype was counted many times. This chain joins TRBV29-1 and TRBJ1-2; 9 positions agree with TRBD1. This CDR3 is 12 amino acids long. Germline loops: CDR1 SQVTM, CDR2 ANQGSEA. With V trimmed by 6 bases and J by 4 bases, 3 bases remained unmatched. CDR3 residues: CSVRTGVYGYTF. CDR3 DNA sequence: TGCAGCGTAAGGACAGGGGTCTATGGCTACACCTTC.

This clonotype showed up just a few times. CDR3 sequence reads: CASSEGQGYNEQFF. CDR3 in DNA: TGCGCCAGCAGTGAGGGACAGGGCTACAATGAGCAGTTCTTC. The chain carries TRBV10-2 and TRBJ2-1; 8 bases are a match to TRBD1. CDR3 length: 14 amino acids. V lost 2 bases to trimming and J lost 3 bases; unmatched junction nucleotides: 0. CDR1 WSHSY and CDR2 SAAADI come from the germline V gene.

The table lists this clonotype with a few counts. The chain uses TRBV2 and TRBJ2-3; 9 bases map to TRBD1. Germline V gene data show CDR1 as SNHLY and CDR2 as FYNNEI. This CDR3 is 13 amino acids long. Trimming removed 6 bases from V and 7 bases from J; junction bases left unmatched: 5. CDR3 DNA: TGTGCCAGCAGCGACAGGGGGGGTAATACGCAGTATTTT. Protein: CASSDRGGNTQYF.

This sequence joins TRBV5-1 and TRBJ1-4; D not resolved. Germline lookup yields CDR1 SGHRS and CDR2 YFSETQ. This CDR3 has 15 amino acids. V dropped 0 bases and J dropped 2 bases, with 8 bases sitting between them. The CDR3 region has the DNA TGCGCCAGCAGCTTGGGGGCTGGTACTAATGAAAAACTGTTTTTT. Protein sequence: CASSLGAGTNEKLFF.

The chain has TRBV4-3 and TRBJ2-1; a possible D gene is TRBD1 (6 bases). The V gene lost 1 base and the J gene lost 4 bases, with 11 bases spanning the gap. The CDR3 covers 15 residues. CDR1 and CDR2 (germline): LGHNA, YSLEER. The CDR3, as DNA: TGCGCCAGCAGCCAAGTCCAGGGGCGGTACAATGAGCAGTTCTTC. It encodes CASSQVQGRYNEQFF.

The genes are TRBV7-9 and TRBJ2-1, with 9 bases identical to TRBD2. Germline CDR1 SEHNR, CDR2 FQNEAQ (reference sequence). The V and J ends lost 6 bases and 1 base, in that order; junction bases with no gene match: 7. This CDR3 is built from 16 residues. The CDR3 reads CASRPPSGASYNEQFF. CDR3 bases: TGTGCCAGCAGGCCCCCTAGCGGGGCATCCTACAATGAGCAGTTCTTC.

The chain links TRBV5-6 to TRBJ2-2; D unclear. In germline, CDR1 is SGHDT, CDR2 YYEEEE. The CDR3 has 14 residues. Trimming removed 4 bases from V and 5 bases from J, with 12 bases in between. CDR3 loop: CASSGEDATGELFF. The CDR3 nucleotides read TGTGCCAGCAGCGGAGAGGACGCGACCGGGGAGCTGTTTTTT. Drawing the rest from reference TRBV5-6 and TRBJ2-2, the complete variable domain is DAGVTQSPTHLIKTRGQQVTLRCSPKSGHDTVSWYQQALGQGPQFIFQYYEEEERQRGNFPDRFSGHQFPNYSSELNVNALLLGDSALYLCASSGEDATGELFFGEGSRLTVL.

This clonotype was picked up a small number of times. The chain has TRBV27 and TRBJ2-7; TRBD2 matches 11 bases. Germline V gene lookup returns CDR1 MNHEY and CDR2 SMNVEV (reference sequence). V lost 7 bases and J lost 2; bases outside the gene matches: 4. This CDR3 contains 14 residues. CDR3 in amino acids: CASTILAGAYEQYF. The CDR3 DNA follows: TGTGCCAGCACCATACTAGCGGGAGCCTACGAGCAGTACTTC.

This clonotype was counted only a few times. The genes are TRBV20-1 and TRBJ2-3; 7 bases align to TRBD2. The ends lost 3 bases at V and 5 bases at J; junction bases unmatched: 8. CDR3 size: 14 residues. Germline V gives CDR1 DFQATT, CDR2 SNEGSKA (reference sequence). The CDR3 region is CSASILAAGDTQYF. CDR3 nucleotides: TGCAGTGCTAGTATTCTAGCGGCTGGAGATACGCAGTATTTT.

The V and J genes are TRBV27 and TRBJ2-1; no clear D gene. Per the germline V gene, CDR1 is MNHEY and CDR2 is SMNVEV (reference sequence). There are 15 residues in the CDR3. V was shortened by 2 bases and J by 6 bases, with 14 bases between the two germline ends. The CDR3 sequence is CASSLQTGFFNEQFF. CDR3 nucleotide sequence: TGTGCCAGCAGTTTACAAACGGGTTTTTTCAATGAGCAGTTCTTC.